The rows below give T cell receptor beta chains drawn from one sample of a study of CD8+ T cells in alopecia areata. Sequencing used immunoSEQ multiplex PCR; TCRdb keeps in-frame clones, though not all of them. The table has 200,000 to 250,000 clones, about 64% seen once. Here the sequenced sample was CD4+ T cells sorted from blood, taken at week 4, from a patient treated with tofacitinib. The receptors were sampled from a human donor with alopecia areata. CDR3s include the opening cysteine and the closing phenylalanine or tryptophan. Each record gives: clone size, V gene, J gene, D gene, CDR3 DNA, CDR3 protein. D genes are given only for firm matches. Size tells how often a clone was seen (once, few, many) or the class of an expanded clone, and some rows leave it out.

few	TRBV2	TRBJ2-5	-	TGTGCCAGCAGTGAAACGGGGGGACAGGTCGTTCGAGAGACCCAGTACTTC	CASSETGGQVVRETQYF
-	TRBV29-1	TRBJ2-2	TRBD1	TGCAGCGTGGGGACAGGGTCGAACACCGGGGAGCTGTTTTTT	CSVGTGSNTGELFF
-	TRBV11-2	TRBJ2-1	TRBD2	TGTGCCAGCAGGTCGCCGGGACTAGCATACAATGAGCAGTTCTTC	CASRSPGLAYNEQFF
-	TRBV11-2	TRBJ2-1	TRBD2	TGTGCCAGCAGCTTAGGAGGACTAGCGGGTTTGCAGTTCTTC	CASSLGGLAGLQFF
-	TRBV25-1	TRBJ2-5	-	TGTGCCAGCAGTGAATATATGGAGACCCAGTACTTC	CASSEYMETQYF
-	TRBV20-1	TRBJ2-5	-	TGCAGTGCTAGAGAAGGGGACTTC	CSAREGDF
-	TRBV30	TRBJ1-2	-	TGTGCCTGGAGTGTAGGAGGAGGCTACACCTTC	CAWSVGGGYTF
-	TRBV30	TRBJ1-3	-	TGTGCCTGGAGTGTACCCGGAGCAGGCACTGGAAACACCATATATTTT	CAWSVPGAGTGNTIYF
-	TRBV6-5	TRBJ2-7	TRBD1	TGTGCCAGCAGCTCCCCTGGGACAGGATACGAGCAGTACTTC	CASSSPGTGYEQYF
once	TRBV15	TRBJ1-3	TRBD1	TGTGCCACCAGCAGAGGGGGACAGAACTCTGGAAACACCATATATTTT	CATSRGGQNSGNTIYF
-	TRBV4-3	TRBJ1-2	-	TGCGCCAGCAGCCAAGAGGCCCGGAACTATGGCTACACCTTC	CASSQEARNYGYTF
few	TRBV10-2	TRBJ2-7	TRBD1	TGCGCCAGCAGCGACCCAGGACAGGGGGCATACGAGCAGTACTTC	CASSDPGQGAYEQYF
-	TRBV7-2	TRBJ1-5	-	TGTGCCAGCAGCCCCGTAGGTCAGCCCCAGCATTTT	CASSPVGQPQHF
-	TRBV5-4	TRBJ1-1	TRBD1	TGTGCCAGCACCCAGGACAGGGGAAGTGACACTGAAGCTTTCTTT	CASTQDRGSDTEAFF
-	TRBV2	TRBJ2-3	-	TGTGCCAGCAATGGGGGAGCGGTTAGCACAGATACGCAGTATTTT	CASNGGAVSTDTQYF
-	TRBV7-8	TRBJ2-1	TRBD2	TGTGCCAGCAGCCCCAGACTAGCGGGGGGGAATGAGCAGTTCTTC	CASSPRLAGGNEQFF
once	TRBV7-8	TRBJ1-1	-	TGTGCCAGCAGCTTAGCCCCGATTGGGTCGGGCTGGGGTGAAGCTTTCTTT	CASSLAPIGSGWGEAFF
-	TRBV29-1	TRBJ2-3	-	TGCAGCGGACGACCTAAAAGCACAGATACGCAGTATTTT	CSGRPKSTDTQYF
few	TRBV7-2	TRBJ2-7	-	TGTGCCAGCAGCTTTGGCAGACCCTACGAGCAGTACTTC	CASSFGRPYEQYF
-	TRBV5-1	TRBJ2-3	-	TGCGCCAGCAGCTTGGCAGGGAGGACAGATACGCAGTATTTT	CASSLAGRTDTQYF